Listed below are T cell receptor beta chains from one sample, sequenced in a study of shared clonotypes between healthy human individuals. Here immunoSEQ multiplex PCR was the method, and the copy in TCRdb shows in-frame clones only, minus some. The profile shows under 600,000 clones, roughly 98% of them singletons. The sample taken for sequencing was naive CD8+ T cells sorted from blood. These receptors were collected from a man in his thirties or forties in good health. Both conserved end residues are part of each CDR3.

j_call	v_call	cdr3_aa
TRBJ1-4	TRBV10-3	CAISDRGANEKLFF
TRBJ2-2	TRBV5-6	CASSLTQIWDTGELFF
TRBJ1-1	TRBV6-5	CASSYSGRHTEAFF
TRBJ1-1	TRBV7-9	CASSQTGVNTEAFF
TRBJ2-7	TRBV29-1	CSVEATSGRYEQYF
TRBJ2-3	TRBV9	CASSDGNTYSTDTQYF
TRBJ1-1	TRBV7-8	CASSNQGAAGTEAFF
TRBJ2-7	TRBV2	CASRGAYEQYF
TRBJ2-1	TRBV7-9	CASSLYPDNEQFF
TRBJ2-1	TRBV4-3	CASSQVWGDPHNEQFF
TRBJ2-3	TRBV15	CATSRFRGLQQRDTQYF
TRBJ2-5	TRBV2	CAIVKASQETQYF
TRBJ2-1	TRBV19	CASSAAARGLNEQFF
TRBJ2-7	TRBV9	CASSGTSYEQYF
TRBJ2-1	TRBV11-3	CASSLRGRLVDEQFF
TRBJ2-1	TRBV9	CASSVESRPDNEQFF
TRBJ2-7	TRBV30	CAWRGRGTYEQYF
TRBJ2-5	TRBV14	CASSPGTSEQETQYF
TRBJ2-7	TRBV5-1	CASSLEAGAYEQYF
TRBJ1-1	TRBV19	CASTLDRGLFTEAFF
TRBJ2-7	TRBV2	CASMRSGALYEQYF
TRBJ2-3	TRBV9	CASSDTAGADTQYF
TRBJ2-7	TRBV5-6	CASSPVRAYEQYF
TRBJ2-1	TRBV14	CASSPQTSGSSNEQFF
TRBJ1-1	TRBV2	CASREWTGGVAFF
TRBJ2-2	TRBV28	CASSSSSFLTGELFF
TRBJ2-7	TRBV7-2	CASSLARSGRDREQYF
TRBJ2-6	TRBV29-1	CSVYFGGANVLTF
TRBJ2-5	TRBV27	CASSLGSTETQYF
TRBJ2-7	TRBV19	CASNSGNGEQYF
TRBJ2-7	TRBV5-4	CASSLNLGGEDYEQYF
TRBJ2-2	TRBV10-1	CASSESLELAGRSTGELFF
TRBJ1-1	TRBV13	CASRAEGAEAFF
TRBJ1-2	TRBV5-4	CASSFRMGYGYTF
TRBJ1-5	TRBV2	CASRTWDRGNQPQHF
TRBJ1-1	TRBV7-9	CASSSTLINTEAFF
TRBJ2-1	TRBV5-1	CASSERLAGGSYNEQFF
TRBJ2-1	TRBV7-9	CASRISGSDNEQFF
TRBJ1-1	TRBV6-4	CASSDSISDILNTEAFF
TRBJ2-7	TRBV7-8	CASSVRGAYEQYF
TRBJ2-1	TRBV5-1	CASSLGLAGEAEQFF
TRBJ2-7	TRBV5-1	CASSLGHPYEQYF
TRBJ2-7	TRBV5-1	CASSLDGTGYYEQYF
TRBJ2-1	TRBV5-1	CASSLYSSGTFRYNEQFF
TRBJ2-1	TRBV5-1	CASSFAGFPYNEQFF
TRBJ2-7	TRBV2	CASSVAGISYEQYF
TRBJ2-2	TRBV9	CASSVSGELFF